Here is one TCR beta chain with its context. PCR used 60 Vbeta primers and 13 Jbeta primers. Sequencing used immunoSEQ multiplex PCR; TCRdb keeps in-frame clones, though not all of them. The table shows about 220,000 clones, with less than 85% occurring only once. The data belong to a study of cytomegalovirus exposure and HLA in healthy donors. Across the study: Of several hundred genotyped donors, roughly 80% grouped in the Caucasian-associated ancestry cluster.

The V gene's germline CDR1 is SGHTA and CDR2 FQGNSA. CDR3 length equals 13 residues. Trimming at V came to 3 bases and at J to 7 bases, leaving 3 bases not matched to a gene. Sequencing was done on a sample of PBMCs. The chain carries TRBV7-2 and TRBJ2-1, with TRBD1 identical over 7 bases. The TCR sequence derives from a man younger than 30 in good health and CMV-seronegative. Here the CDR3 DNA reads TGTGCCAGCAGCTTGGACAGGAAGAATGAGCAGTTCTTC. Translation gives CASSLDRKNEQFF.